One sample yielded the 21 T cell receptor beta chains listed below, sequenced in a study of T cells after yellow fever vaccination. TCRdb re-analysed the 5' RACE reads in MiXCR, keeping a single row per CDR3 protein. The table lists 75,000 to 100,000 distinct CDR3 sequences, 8.9% of them singletons. Here the sequenced sample was CD8+ T cells not binding an NS4B(214-222) dextramer, sorted from PBMCs, taken more than 14 days after the first yellow fever vaccination. These receptors were obtained from a man younger than 35 who received the YFV17D yellow fever vaccine.

This clonotype was seen ten or more times. The CDR3 here is CASSQEAGSNQPQHF. Written as DNA, the CDR3 is TGCGCCAGCAGCCAAGAGGCGGGTAGCAATCAGCCCCAGCATTTT. The chain couples TRBV4-1 to TRBJ1-5; D remains ambiguous. CDR1 MGHRA and CDR2 YSYEKL come from the germline V gene. This CDR3 is built from 15 residues. Trimming left V 0 bases short and J 0 bases short, with 6 bases between.

This clonotype occurred many times. The chain employs TRBV27 and TRBJ2-4; a weak D match, TRBD2 (6 bases). Germline-derived CDR1 and CDR2 are MNHEY and SMNVEV (reference sequence). Trimming took off 6 bases at V and 4 bases at J, with 10 bases between the two ends. The CDR3 is made up of 13 amino acids. CDR3 bases: TGTGCCAGCAGCTCGGGACTTAAAAACATTCAGTACTTC. The encoded protein is CASSSGLKNIQYF.

This clonotype was detected ten times or more. The CDR3 loop reads CASSPSQGQGELFF. Here the CDR3 DNA reads TGTGCCAGCAGCCCCTCACAGGGGCAAGGGGAGCTGTTTTTT. The chain couples TRBV4-2 to TRBJ2-2, with TRBD1 identical over 7 bases. V trimming: 4 bases; J trimming: 8 bases; junction bases outside the gene matches: 7. The CDR3 consists of 14 residues. Germline V gene sequence: CDR1 LGHNA, CDR2 YNFKEQ.

The gene calls are TRBV6-1 and TRBJ2-7, with D maybe TRBD2 (6 bases). V was pared by 2 bases and J by 1 base, with 9 bases between. This CDR3 contains 14 residues. The germline gives CDR1 MNHNS, CDR2 SASEGT. The CDR3, as DNA: TGTGCCAGCAGTGAACTGGCGGGGTCCTACGAGCAGTACGTC. This encodes CASSELAGSYEQYV.

The rearrangement links TRBV4-2 to TRBJ2-7, with TRBD2 matching over 8 bases. V gave up 0 bases and J gave up 2 bases; unmatched junction bases: 15. Looked up from germline, CDR1 is LGHNA and CDR2 is YNFKEQ. The CDR3 is 19 amino acids. For the CDR3, the DNA is TGTGCCAGCAGCCAAGAGGCGAGGAGGCAGCGGGGGAGAACCTACGAGCAGTACTTC. Translated, it gives CASSQEARRQRGRTYEQYF.

The sample holds a few counts of this clonotype. V gene TRBV24-1 combines with J gene TRBJ2-2, with a tentative D call TRBD1 (6 bases). This CDR3 has 15 amino acids. Germline loops: CDR1 KGHDR, CDR2 SFDVKD. V was pared by 6 bases and J by 4 bases, with 14 bases between. CDR3 sequence: CATSRGRGITGELFF. In DNA, the CDR3 is TGTGCCACCAGTCGCGGCAGGGGAATCACCGGGGAGCTGTTTTTT.

This clonotype occurred many times. The genes are TRBV6-4 and TRBJ2-6; D not certain. This CDR3 spans 15 amino acids. Trimming took 3 bases from V and 0 from J, leaving 6 bases between them. Germline-derived CDR1 and CDR2 are MRHNA and SNTAGT. The CDR3 DNA is TGTGCCAGCAGTGAGAAAAGCTCTGGGGCCAACGTCCTGACTTTC. Translating it yields CASSEKSSGANVLTF.

This chain joins TRBV5-6 and TRBJ2-7; TRBD1 agrees at 7 bases. V lost 3 bases and J lost 2; bases outside the gene matches: 2. CDR1 and CDR2 (germline): SGHDT, YYEEEE. CDR3 length: 13 amino acids. The CDR3: CASSWGTAYEQYF. In DNA form, the CDR3 reads TGTGCCAGCAGCTGGGGGACAGCCTACGAGCAGTACTTC.

The sample holds many counts of this clonotype. The rearrangement joins TRBV4-1 to TRBJ2-5, with 12 bases aligning to TRBD2. The CDR3 spans 17 residues. J gave up 2 bases and V 0 bases, and 4 bases lay outside the gene matches. Germline assignment: CDR1 MGHRA and CDR2 YSYEKL. This CDR3 reads CASSQDPTSGGQETQYF. CDR3 coding DNA: TGCGCCAGCAGCCAAGACCCCACTAGCGGGGGGCAAGAGACCCAGTACTTC.

This clonotype was seen only a few times. The V gene is TRBV9, the J gene TRBJ2-7, with TRBD1 as a possible D gene (6 bases). V lost 4 bases and J 5 bases, leaving 13 bases between the germline ends. Germline CDR1 and CDR2: SGDLS and YYNGEE. The CDR3 length is 13 residues. In DNA, the CDR3 is TGTGCCAGCAGCCACACAGGGTTCCACGAGCAGTACTTC. Translated: CASSHTGFHEQYF.

This clonotype has only a few counts. The chain carries TRBV4-1 and TRBJ2-7; 7 positions agree with TRBD1. Germline CDR1 reads MGHRA; CDR2 reads YSYEKL. This CDR3 is built from 16 residues. V shed 3 bases, J shed 3 bases, and the junction held 11 bases outside the gene matches. The CDR3 sequence is CASSHSQTGLIYEQYF. The CDR3 DNA sequence: TGCGCCAGCAGCCACTCCCAGACAGGGCTGATCTACGAGCAGTACTTC.

This clonotype has more than one count but fewer than ten. The chain combines TRBV27 with TRBJ1-2; D perhaps matches TRBD1 (5 bases). The CDR3 covers 12 residues. The V gene's germline CDR1 is MNHEY and CDR2 SMNVEV (reference sequence). Trimming cost V 3 bases and J 8 bases, with 10 bases left between them. CDR3 nucleotide sequence: TGTGCCAGCAGTTTGGGGGGGGTCGGCTACACCTTC. It encodes CASSLGGVGYTF.

This clonotype was detected only a few times. This sequence joins TRBV24-1 and TRBJ2-5; D remains ambiguous. V lost 2 bases and J lost 1, with 4 bases in between. The CDR3 consists of 13 residues. Germline CDR1 reads KGHDR; CDR2 reads SFDVKD. This CDR3 is CATSDWLQETQYF. The CDR3, as DNA: TGTGCCACCAGTGATTGGCTCCAAGAGACCCAGTACTTC.

In its sample, this clonotype was seen a few times. The V gene is TRBV5-6, the J gene TRBJ1-6, with D unclear. V was pared by 1 base and J by 7 bases, with 6 bases between. CDR3 length: 13 residues. Per germline, CDR1 SGHDT and CDR2 YYEEEE. For the CDR3, the DNA is TGTGCCAGCAGCTTGAACCCGAATTCACCCCTCCACTTT. Residues: CASSLNPNSPLHF.

The rearrangement joins TRBV11-2 to TRBJ2-7; TRBD1 is a possible D gene (5 bases). With 1 base removed from V and 5 bases from J, the gap between germline ends came to 15 bases. The V gene's germline CDR1 is SGHAT and CDR2 FQNNGV. CDR3 length: 15 amino acids. The CDR3 protein is CASSLAGRVRHEQYF. The CDR3 bases are TGTGCCAGCAGCTTAGCGGGCAGGGTCAGGCACGAGCAGTACTTC.

This clonotype showed up just a few times. This chain joins TRBV5-1 and TRBJ2-7; 7 positions match TRBD1. With V trimmed by 5 bases and J by 5 bases, 7 bases remained unmatched. Per the germline V gene, CDR1 is SGHRS and CDR2 is YFSETQ. The CDR3 extends over 13 amino acids. The CDR3 DNA reads as TGCGCCAGCAGTCAGACAGGGATGCACGAGCAGTACTTC. Translated, it gives CASSQTGMHEQYF.

This clonotype was counted ten times or more. The J gene is TRBJ2-2, the V gene TRBV7-6; D uncertain. Germline CDR1 SGHVS, CDR2 FNYEAQ. This CDR3 has 16 residues. V was cut by 0 bases and J by 5 bases, with 13 bases left in between. This CDR3 reads CASSLARSMGTGELFF. The CDR3 DNA is TGTGCCAGCAGCTTAGCGCGTAGTATGGGGACCGGGGAGCTGTTTTTT. Full variable domain (rest looked up from reference TRBV7-6 and TRBJ2-2): GAGVSQSPRYKVTKRGQDVALRCDPISGHVSLYWYRQALGQGPEFLTYFNYEAQQDKSGLPNDRFSAERPEGSISTLTIQRTEQRDSAMYRCASSLARSMGTGELFFGEGSRLTVL.

The CDR3 DNA reads as TGTGCCAGCAGCTTAGCTGATGAGCAGTTCTTC. Translating gives CASSLADEQFF. This rearrangement joins TRBV13 to TRBJ2-1; no definite D call. Germline CDR1 is PRHDT and CDR2 is FYEKMQ (reference sequence). Trimming took 1 base from V and 8 from J, leaving 3 bases between them. This CDR3 has 11 amino acids.

The chain combines TRBV20-1 with TRBJ1-1, with a possible D match to TRBD1 (5 bases). This CDR3 has 14 residues. Per germline, CDR1 DFQATT and CDR2 SNEGSKA (reference sequence). The V gene lost 1 base and the J gene lost 5 bases, with 14 bases spanning the gap. The CDR3 coding sequence is TGCAGTGCTAGAGGAGCCAGGGCGAGAACTGAAGCTTTCTTT. It yields the protein CSARGARARTEAFF.

This clonotype was observed at least ten times. This chain uses TRBV7-6 with TRBJ2-1, with D uncertain. The CDR3 covers 14 residues. CDR1 is SGHVS, CDR2 FNYEAQ, per germline. The V gene lost 4 bases and the J gene lost 9 bases, with 16 bases spanning the gap. The CDR3 is CASSSSRVLVEQFF. CDR3 in DNA: TGTGCCAGCAGCTCTTCTAGGGTTCTCGTTGAGCAGTTCTTC.

This clonotype was observed many times. The chain has TRBV5-1 and TRBJ2-7; D is unclear. CDR3 length: 13 residues. Per germline, CDR1 SGHRS and CDR2 YFSETQ. V lost 2 bases and J 5 bases, leaving 11 bases between the germline ends. The CDR3: CASSLGSPNEQYF. The CDR3 coding sequence is TGCGCCAGCAGCTTAGGGTCTCCTAACGAGCAGTACTTC.